Listed below are T cell receptor beta chains from one sample, sequenced in a study of shared clonotypes between healthy human individuals. Sequenced by immunoSEQ multiplex PCR; TCRdb stores in-frame clones only, minus some. The sample has over a million clones; roughly 96% are singletons. The sequenced sample was naive CD4+ T cells sorted from blood. All receptors derive from a man aged 25 to 40 in good health. The CDR3 runs from the conserved cysteine through the conserved F or W. Fields, in order: J gene, V gene, CDR3 length, D gene, clone size, CDR3 protein, CDR3 DNA. The D gene is left open where the match is weak. Size is omitted from some rows. Given values are once, few, many or a class for expanded clones.

TRBJ1-5 | TRBV9 | 13 | . | . | CASSVGRNQPQHF | TGTGCCAGCAGCGTAGGGAGGAATCAGCCCCAGCATTTT
TRBJ2-7 | TRBV15 | 15 | TRBD2 | . | CATSRLAGGLPEQYF | TGTGCCACCAGCAGACTAGCGGGAGGGCTCCCCGAGCAGTACTTC
TRBJ2-3 | TRBV19 | 15 | TRBD2 | . | CASTAGGVMEDTQYF | TGTGCCAGTACCGCCGGGGGGGTTATGGAGGATACGCAGTATTTT
TRBJ2-1 | TRBV18 | 15 | . | . | CASSPQGGGWNEQFF | TGTGCCAGCTCACCCCAGGGGGGTGGATGGAATGAGCAGTTCTTC
TRBJ2-1 | TRBV28 | 15 | TRBD2 | . | CASSPGLAGRHEQFF | TGTGCCAGCAGCCCGGGACTAGCGGGAAGACATGAGCAGTTCTTC
TRBJ1-3 | TRBV11-2 | 15 | TRBD1 | . | CASSAGTDPGNTIYF | TGTGCCAGCAGCGCAGGGACAGATCCTGGAAACACCATATATTTT
TRBJ1-3 | TRBV5-4 | 17 | . | . | CASSLGGVVISGNTIYF | TGTGCCAGCAGCTTAGGTGGCGTTGTCATCTCTGGAAACACCATATATTTT
TRBJ2-3 | TRBV6-1 | 15 | TRBD2 | . | CASSPLAGGADTQYF | TGTGCCAGCAGTCCATTAGCGGGAGGGGCCGATACGCAGTATTTT
TRBJ2-2 | TRBV5-4 | 15 | TRBD2 | . | CASSPSGRAPGELFF | TGTGCCAGCAGTCCTAGCGGGAGGGCCCCCGGGGAGCTGTTTTTT
TRBJ1-2 | TRBV11-2 | 15 | . | . | CASSLGGAENYGYTF | TGTGCCAGCAGCTTAGGAGGGGCCGAAAACTATGGCTACACCTTC
TRBJ2-3 | TRBV18 | 17 | TRBD2 | . | CASSPLPGGLGTDTQYF | TGTGCCAGCTCACCATTGCCGGGAGGGCTTGGCACAGATACGCAGTATTTT
TRBJ2-1 | TRBV11-2 | 15 | TRBD1 | . | CASSSDRGSNNEQFF | TGTGCCAGCAGCTCGGACAGGGGGTCAAACAATGAGCAGTTCTTC
TRBJ2-1 | TRBV21-1 | 11 | . | . | CAGDSRNEQFF | TGTGCCGGCGACTCAAGAAATGAGCAGTTCTTC
TRBJ2-7 | TRBV29-1 | 13 | . | . | CSVEDRTSYEQYF | TGCAGCGTTGAAGACAGGACCTCCTACGAGCAGTACTTC
TRBJ2-1 | TRBV9 | 13 | . | once | CASSESSYNEQFF | TGTGCCAGCAGCGAGAGCTCCTACAATGAGCAGTTCTTC
TRBJ1-3 | TRBV7-3 | 15 | . | . | CASSSGLGPGNTIYF | TGTGCCAGCAGCTCGGGACTGGGGCCTGGAAACACCATATATTTT
TRBJ2-3 | TRBV6-1 | 12 | TRBD1 | . | CASRQGLDTQYF | TGTGCCAGCAGACAGGGGTTAGATACGCAGTATTTT
TRBJ2-1 | TRBV5-1 | 16 | TRBD1 | . | CASSVVGQGSYNEQFF | TGCGCCAGCAGCGTGGTTGGACAGGGATCCTACAATGAGCAGTTCTTC
TRBJ1-4 | TRBV15 | 14 | . | once | CATSRERLNEKLFF | TGTGCCACCAGCAGAGAACGGCTGAATGAAAAACTGTTTTTT
TRBJ2-1 | TRBV28 | 18 | TRBD2 | . | CASSSPTIAGVYINEQFF | TGTGCCAGCAGTTCACCCACAATAGCGGGAGTATATATCAATGAGCAGTTCTTC
TRBJ2-6 | TRBV5-5 | 17 | . | . | CASSLVGLGTGANVLTF | TGTGCCAGCAGCTTGGTGGGTTTAGGTACTGGGGCCAACGTCCTGACTTTC
TRBJ1-2 | TRBV19 | 12 | . | . | CASSTRGNGYTF | TGTGCCAGTAGTACAAGGGGGAATGGCTACACCTTC
TRBJ1-5 | TRBV19 | 15 | . | . | CASSPLLSSNQPQHF | TGTGCCAGTAGTCCGCTACTTAGCAGCAATCAGCCCCAGCATTTT
TRBJ2-1 | TRBV5-1 | 16 | TRBD2 | . | CASSVTGTSGDNEQFF | TGCGCCAGCAGCGTGACCGGGACTAGCGGTGACAATGAGCAGTTCTTC
TRBJ1-1 | TRBV5-1 | 14 | . | . | CASSLTPGQLEAFF | TGCGCCAGCAGCTTAACGCCGGGACAACTTGAAGCTTTCTTT
TRBJ1-3 | TRBV5-5 | 15 | . | . | CASSLYRGPGNTIYF | TGTGCCAGCAGCTTGTACCGGGGGCCTGGAAACACCATATATTTT
TRBJ2-1 | TRBV9 | 17 | TRBD2 | . | CASSVDLAGGPRDEQFF | TGTGCCAGCAGCGTAGACCTAGCGGGAGGGCCGAGGGATGAGCAGTTCTTC
TRBJ2-7 | TRBV4-1 | 15 | . | . | CASSQAPVGVREQYF | TGCGCCAGCAGCCAAGCACCTGTGGGAGTACGCGAGCAGTACTTC
TRBJ1-4 | TRBV27 | 14 | . | . | CASSLGRGGEKLFF | TGTGCCAGCAGTTTGGGCAGGGGTGGAGAAAAACTGTTTTTT
TRBJ2-3 | TRBV15 | 15 | . | . | CATSTGAGGTDTQYF | TGTGCCACCAGTACCGGGGCCGGGGGCACAGATACGCAGTATTTT
TRBJ1-2 | TRBV6-5 | 16 | TRBD1 | . | CASSYSTGQGTYGYTF | TGTGCCAGCAGTTACTCGACGGGACAGGGGACCTATGGCTACACCTTC
TRBJ2-1 | TRBV7-2 | 13 | . | once | CASSLDPVGEQFF | TGTGCCAGCAGCTTAGACCCGGTCGGTGAGCAGTTCTTC
TRBJ2-4 | TRBV19 | 17 | . | once | CASSLNSGSLAKNIQYF | TGTGCCAGTAGTCTAAATAGCGGTAGCTTAGCCAAAAACATTCAGTACTTC
TRBJ2-1 | TRBV19 | 15 | TRBD2 | . | CASSITSGSGNEQFF | TGTGCCAGTAGTATTACTAGCGGGAGTGGTAATGAGCAGTTCTTC
TRBJ1-3 | TRBV2 | 15 | . | . | CASREVHLPGNTIYF | TGTGCCAGCAGAGAAGTTCATTTACCTGGAAACACCATATATTTT
TRBJ1-3 | TRBV5-1 | 15 | . | once | CASSTGPLSGNTIYF | TGCGCCAGCAGTACGGGGCCCCTCTCTGGAAACACCATATATTTT
TRBJ1-5 | TRBV7-2 | 14 | . | . | CASSSRENNQPQHF | TGTGCCAGCAGCAGCAGGGAAAACAATCAGCCCCAGCATTTT
TRBJ2-1 | TRBV15 | 17 | TRBD2 | . | CATSREGTSGSWYEQFF | TGTGCCACCAGCAGAGAAGGGACTAGCGGGAGTTGGTATGAGCAGTTCTTC
TRBJ2-1 | TRBV2 | 14 | TRBD2 | . | CASSVGGGNNEQFF | TGTGCCAGCAGTGTTGGGGGGGGTAACAATGAGCAGTTCTTC
TRBJ2-5 | TRBV18 | 13 | . | few | CASSPTYQETQYF | TGTGCCAGCTCACCAACGTACCAAGAGACCCAGTACTTC
TRBJ2-6 | TRBV13 | 16 | . | . | CASSLKKLSGANVLTF | TGTGCCAGCAGCCTTAAGAAGCTCTCTGGGGCCAACGTCCTGACTTTC
TRBJ2-7 | TRBV28 | 12 | . | . | CASSFTDSGKYF | TGTGCCAGCAGTTTTACAGACAGCGGCAAGTACTTC
TRBJ2-2 | TRBV4-1 | 15 | TRBD2 | . | CASSQEAGDTGELFF | TGCGCCAGCAGCCAAGAGGCGGGGGACACCGGGGAGCTGTTTTTT